Listed below are T cell receptor beta chains from one sample, sequenced in a study of human T cells and chemical hapten exposure. TCRdb reanalysed the RACE reads using MiXCR and keeps one entry per CDR3 protein. Found here are some 330,000 distinct CDR3 sequences, approximately 5.8% of them singletons; the top ten hold about 8.7%. The source was whole blood, collected in connection with sensitization to the hapten diphenylcyclopropenone (DPC). These receptors all stem from a woman younger than 30 with alopecia areata. Some clones in this sample may be carry-over from other donors' samples. Both conserved end residues are part of each CDR3. The D gene is left open where the match is weak. Rows may omit the clone size; those that give it use once, few, many or a size class.

d_call j_call v_call clone_size cdr3_nt cdr3_aa
. TRBJ1-3 TRBV15 many TGTGCCACCAGCGGTCCAGGGACAATTAGAAGAAACACCATATATTTT CATSGPGTIRRNTIYF
TRBD2 TRBJ2-5 TRBV12-5 few TGTGCTAGCTTAACCCGAAGCGGGGGACAAGAGACCCAGTACTTC CASLTRSGGQETQYF
TRBD2 TRBJ2-5 TRBV11-2 many TGTGCCAGCAGCTTACGACTAGCGGGGAGCCAAGAGACCCAGTACTTC CASSLRLAGSQETQYF
TRBD2 TRBJ2-3 TRBV20-1 . TGCAGTGCTAGAGATCCACCTAGCGGGGCCACAGATACGCAGTATTTT CSARDPPSGATDTQYF
. TRBJ2-7 TRBV28 many TGTGCCAGCAGTTGGTCGGGGGCGCGGTACGAGCAGTACTTC CASSWSGARYEQYF
. TRBJ1-2 TRBV28 . TGTGCCAGCAGTCCGGGGTCAGCCCTCTATGGCTACACCTTC CASSPGSALYGYTF
. TRBJ2-3 TRBV5-1 many TGTGCCAGCAGCCTGGGAGACAGAAGCACAGATACGCAGTATTTT CASSLGDRSTDTQYF
. TRBJ1-5 TRBV2 . TGTGCCAGCAGTGAAGGCAGGGCAAATCAGCCCCAGCATTTT CASSEGRANQPQHF
. TRBJ2-1 TRBV5-1 . TGCGCCAGCAGCTTGACGGGGGCGGTCTCGGATGAGCAGTTCTTC CASSLTGAVSDEQFF
TRBD1 TRBJ2-4 TRBV10-3 . TGTGCCATCGGGACAGGGGTGGGTTCCAAAAACATTCAGTACTTC CAIGTGVGSKNIQYF
. TRBJ1-5 TRBV7-9 many TGTGCCAGCAGCTTAGATGGCAATCAGCCCCAGCATTTT CASSLDGNQPQHF
. TRBJ1-2 TRBV29-1 . TGCAGCGTTGAAGATGGGCGCAGGAGCTATGGCTACACCTTC CSVEDGRRSYGYTF
. TRBJ1-6 TRBV6-1 . TGTGCCAGCACGGGCAGCCTGGGGCCACCCCTCCACTTT CASTGSLGPPLHF
TRBD2 TRBJ2-2 TRBV20-1 few TGCAGTGCTGTGGTGCGGGGGGATGAGACCGGGGAGCTGTTTTTT CSAVVRGDETGELFF
TRBD2 TRBJ2-2 TRBV4-1 many TGCGCCAGCAGCCAACCTAGCGGGGTAAACACCGGGGAGCTGTTTTTT CASSQPSGVNTGELFF
. TRBJ1-1 TRBV6-2/TRBV6-3 few TGTGCCAGCAGTTACGCCAGTCTAGCGGGACGTGCTTTCTTT CASSYASLAGRAFF
. TRBJ2-3 TRBV20-1 many TGCAGTGCTAGAGTGGGCACAGATACGCAGTATTTT CSARVGTDTQYF
. TRBJ2-2 TRBV4-3 few TGCGCCAGCAGCCAAGATTTAGGGTCGAACACCGGGGAGCTGTTTTTT CASSQDLGSNTGELFF
TRBD2 TRBJ2-3 TRBV6-5 many TGTGCCAGCAGTTCTAGCGGGGGTAATACAGATACGCAGTATTTT CASSSSGGNTDTQYF
. TRBJ2-1 TRBV7-2 many TGTGCCAGCAGCCCGTGGACTGGGCGAGACTACAATGAGCAGTTCTTC CASSPWTGRDYNEQFF
TRBD1 TRBJ2-7 TRBV20-1 many TGCAGTGCTACAAGGACAGGCTACTCCTACGAGCAGTACTTC CSATRTGYSYEQYF
. TRBJ1-5 TRBV6-2/TRBV6-3 few TGTGCCAGCAGTTACCGGGGGGGAGCTAAACTCTTGGGCAATCAGCCCCAGCATTTT CASSYRGGAKLLGNQPQHF
. TRBJ1-1 TRBV24-1 few TGTGCCACCACGGACGGAAACACTGAAGCTTTCTTT CATTDGNTEAFF
. TRBJ1-3 TRBV2 few TGTGCCAGCAGTGAAATCACCTCTGGAAACACCATATATTTT CASSEITSGNTIYF
. TRBJ2-3 TRBV7-9 many TGTGCCAGCAGCTCCGACAGAGAAGACACAGATACGCAGTATTTT CASSSDREDTDTQYF
. TRBJ1-4 TRBV7-2 . TGTGCCAGCAGCTTAAGGACTGAAAAACTGTTTTTT CASSLRTEKLFF
. TRBJ1-5 TRBV20-1 many TGCAGTGCTAGGGACCCCAATCTAAGGCGGGGGTCTGGTCAGCCCCAGCATTTT CSARDPNLRRGSGQPQHF
. TRBJ1-1 TRBV7-6 . TGTGCCAGCAGCTTGGGGGGGGAGGTCACTGAAGCTTTCTTT CASSLGGEVTEAFF
. TRBJ2-5 TRBV5-1 many TGCGCCAGCTCTCCTGTACCGCAAGAGACCCAGTACTTC CASSPVPQETQYF
TRBD1 TRBJ1-2 TRBV6-2/TRBV6-3 many TGTGCCAGCAGATGGTCAGGGGGCGGCTATGGCTACACCTTC CASRWSGGGYGYTF
. TRBJ2-4 TRBV7-2 many TGTGCCAGCAGCCTCGACCCCAAAAACATTCAGTACTTC CASSLDPKNIQYF
. TRBJ2-2 TRBV7-2 many TGTGCCAGCAGCTTATTAGGGGGGACGACCACCGGGGAGCTGTTTTTT CASSLLGGTTTGELFF
TRBD1 TRBJ2-3 TRBV5-6 . TGTGCCAGCAGCTTGTCGGACAGGGCGGATACGCAGTATTTT CASSLSDRADTQYF
. TRBJ1-1 TRBV6-5 many TGTGCCAGCAGTTACAACAGGGCAGGGGAAGCTTTCTTT CASSYNRAGEAFF
TRBD1 TRBJ2-7 TRBV28 many TGTGCCAGCAGTCGACATGGACAGGACATCTACGAGCAGTACTTC CASSRHGQDIYEQYF
TRBD2 TRBJ2-1 TRBV6-5 many TGTGCCAGCGGGCGGGACTACTACAATGAGCAGTTCTTC CASGRDYYNEQFF
. TRBJ1-2 TRBV2 . TGTGCCAGCAGTGGGCAGGGGCGAGCTAACTATGGCTACACCTTC CASSGQGRANYGYTF
. TRBJ1-2 TRBV10-3 . TGTGCCATCAGTGATCCGGACAACGGCTACACCTTC CAISDPDNGYTF
TRBD1 TRBJ2-6 TRBV6-2/TRBV6-3 many TGTGCCAGCACTCTCCTACGGGACAGGGCTATGCCTGGGGCCAACGTCCTGACTTTC CASTLLRDRAMPGANVLTF
TRBD1 TRBJ2-3 TRBV5-5 few TGTGCCAGCAACTTCCTCGGGACAGCTAGCACAGATACGCAGTATTTT CASNFLGTASTDTQYF
. TRBJ1-5 TRBV24-1 few TGTGCCACCAGTGGAGAGGACGCAAATCAGCCCCAGCATTTT CATSGEDANQPQHF
. TRBJ2-3 TRBV27 few TGTGCCAGCAGTTTCGTTTATCCAGATACGCAGTATTTT CASSFVYPDTQYF
. TRBJ2-3 TRBV12-3/TRBV12-4 many TGTGCCAGCAGTTTTCGGGTGGAGCGCCATAGCACAGATACGCAGTATTTT CASSFRVERHSTDTQYF
. TRBJ1-2 TRBV6-5 . TGTGCCAGCACAGGGTTTGGGGACTATGGCTACACCTTC CASTGFGDYGYTF
TRBD1 TRBJ1-5 TRBV7-6 few TGTGCCAGCAGCAGGGACAGTGGCCTTTATAGCAATCAGCCCCAGCATTTT CASSRDSGLYSNQPQHF
TRBD1 TRBJ2-3 TRBV7-9 . TGTGCCAGCAGCAGACAGGGTACCCACACAGATACGCAGTATTTT CASSRQGTHTDTQYF
. TRBJ2-1 TRBV29-1 . TGCAGCCTGCGGACAGTCGATGAGCAGTTCTTC CSLRTVDEQFF
. TRBJ2-3 TRBV29-1 many TGCAGCGTTGCCCTCCGGACAGGCACAGATACGCAGTATTTT CSVALRTGTDTQYF
. TRBJ2-7 TRBV6-1 many TGTGCCAGCAGTGGAAAAGGGGGTTTTGGGAACGAGCAGTACTTC CASSGKGGFGNEQYF
. TRBJ1-5 TRBV15 . TGTGCCACCAGCACTAAGGCGGGGGACCAGCCCCAGCATTTT CATSTKAGDQPQHF
. TRBJ1-1 TRBV3-1 few TGTGCCAGCAGCCGGTCCAGCCGGAACACTGAAGCTTTCTTT CASSRSSRNTEAFF
. TRBJ2-2 TRBV29-1 many TGCAGCGTTGCTGGGGAAACCGGGGAGCTGTTTTTT CSVAGETGELFF
. TRBJ2-2 TRBV12-3/TRBV12-4 . TGTGCCAGCATCCCCAAGAAGGGGTTCACCGGGGAGCTGTTTTTT CASIPKKGFTGELFF